This note documents a single T cell receptor (beta chain) sequence. The data were obtained in a study of blood T cell repertoires in COVID-19. For the study at large: The United States, Italy and Spain provided the acute and convalescent COVID-19 samples. PBMCs, B-cell-depleted T cells, or T cells were the source of the cDNA or gDNA that made up the material.

Study processing details: The authors estimated nucleated cell counts from reference gene primer amplification. Sequencing used immunoSEQ multiplex PCR; TCRdb keeps in-frame clones, though not all of them. V and J calls and clone size are copied from that table; D and trimming were computed from the DNA. The sample lists approximately 93,000 clones, 77% occurring once. The receptor was derived from a woman of 80 years or more with acute or convalescent COVID-19. The sequencing sample was made of peripheral blood.

The CDR3 region has the DNA TGCGCCAGCAGCCCGCGACTAGCGGGGGCCTTCCAAGCATACAATGAGCAGTTCTTC. Amino acid sequence: CASSPRLAGAFQAYNEQFF. This chain uses TRBV4-3 with TRBJ2-1; 12 nucleotides align to TRBD2. The CDR3 has 19 residues. V lost 4 bases and J lost 4; bases outside the gene matches: 14. Germline V gives CDR1 LGHNA, CDR2 YSLEER.